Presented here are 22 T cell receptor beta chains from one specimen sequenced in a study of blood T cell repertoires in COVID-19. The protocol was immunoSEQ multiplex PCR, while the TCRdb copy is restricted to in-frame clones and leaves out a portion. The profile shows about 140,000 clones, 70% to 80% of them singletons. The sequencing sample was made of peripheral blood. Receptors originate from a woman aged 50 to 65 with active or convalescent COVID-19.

CDR3 amino acids: CASSQDWTGEEKLFF. The CDR3 DNA reads TGTGCCAGCAGCCAAGATTGGACAGGGGAGGAAAAACTGTTTTTT. The rearrangement links TRBV4-2 to TRBJ1-4; 9 bases line up with TRBD1. This CDR3 region has 15 residues. Germline V lookup: CDR1 LGHNA, CDR2 YNFKEQ. J lost 8 bases, V lost 0 bases, and 4 bases had no gene match.

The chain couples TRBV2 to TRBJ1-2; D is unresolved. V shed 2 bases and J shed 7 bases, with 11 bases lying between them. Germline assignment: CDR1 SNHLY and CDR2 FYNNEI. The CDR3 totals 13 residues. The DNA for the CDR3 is TGTGCCAGCAGTGAACAATGGAGTTCTGGCTACACCTTC. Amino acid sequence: CASSEQWSSGYTF.

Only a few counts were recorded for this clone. The CDR3 spells CASNQGSISTDTQYF. CDR3 coding DNA: TGTGCCAGTAATCAGGGATCGATTAGCACAGATACGCAGTATTTT. The chain employs TRBV19 and TRBJ2-3, with D perhaps matching TRBD1 (5 bases). The V gene lost 7 bases and the J gene lost 0 bases, with 14 bases spanning the gap. From germline, CDR1 is LNHDA and CDR2 SQIVND (reference sequence). This CDR3 is built from 15 residues.

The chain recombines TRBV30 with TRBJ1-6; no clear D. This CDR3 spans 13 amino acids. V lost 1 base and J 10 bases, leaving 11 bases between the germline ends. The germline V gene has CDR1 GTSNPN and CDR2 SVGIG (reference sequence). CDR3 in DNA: TGTGCCTGGAGTGGGTCGGCCGGGTCACCCCTCCACTTT. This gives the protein CAWSGSAGSPLHF.

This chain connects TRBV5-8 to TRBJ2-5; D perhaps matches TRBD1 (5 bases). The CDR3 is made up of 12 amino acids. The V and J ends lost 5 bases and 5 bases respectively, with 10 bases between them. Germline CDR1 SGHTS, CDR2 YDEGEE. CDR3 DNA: TGTGCCAGCAGGCCAGGGTGGGAGACCCAGTACTTC. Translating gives CASRPGWETQYF. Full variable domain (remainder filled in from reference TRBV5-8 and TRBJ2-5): EAGVTQSPTHLIKTRGQQATLRCSPISGHTSVYWYQQALGLGLQFLLWYDEGEERNRGNFPPRFSGRQFPNYSSELNVNALELEDSALYLCASRPGWETQYFGPGTRLLVL.

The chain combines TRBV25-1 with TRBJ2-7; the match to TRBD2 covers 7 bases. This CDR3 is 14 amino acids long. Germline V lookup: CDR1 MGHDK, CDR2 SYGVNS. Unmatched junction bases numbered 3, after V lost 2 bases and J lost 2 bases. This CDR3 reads CASSEGGGTYEQYF. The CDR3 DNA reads TGTGCCAGCAGTGAAGGGGGAGGGACCTACGAGCAGTACTTC.

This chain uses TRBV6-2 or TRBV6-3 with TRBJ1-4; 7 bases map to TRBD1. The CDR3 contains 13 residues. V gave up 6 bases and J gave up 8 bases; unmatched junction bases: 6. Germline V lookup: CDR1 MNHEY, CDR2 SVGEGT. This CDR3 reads CASSGDSSEKLFF. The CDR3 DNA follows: TGTGCCAGCAGCGGGGACAGCTCAGAAAAACTGTTTTTT.

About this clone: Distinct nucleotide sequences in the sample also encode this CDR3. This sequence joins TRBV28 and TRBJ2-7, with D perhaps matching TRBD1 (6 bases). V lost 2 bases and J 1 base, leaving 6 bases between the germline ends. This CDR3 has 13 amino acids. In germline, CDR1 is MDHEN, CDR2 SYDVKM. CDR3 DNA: TGTGCCAGCAGTTTAACAGGGTCCTACGAGCAGTACTTC. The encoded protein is CASSLTGSYEQYF.

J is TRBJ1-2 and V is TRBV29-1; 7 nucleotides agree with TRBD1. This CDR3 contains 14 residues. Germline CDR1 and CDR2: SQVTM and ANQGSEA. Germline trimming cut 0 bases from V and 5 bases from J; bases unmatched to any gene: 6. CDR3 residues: CSVEERQGLYGYTF. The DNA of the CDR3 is TGCAGCGTTGAAGAGCGACAGGGCCTATATGGCTACACCTTC.

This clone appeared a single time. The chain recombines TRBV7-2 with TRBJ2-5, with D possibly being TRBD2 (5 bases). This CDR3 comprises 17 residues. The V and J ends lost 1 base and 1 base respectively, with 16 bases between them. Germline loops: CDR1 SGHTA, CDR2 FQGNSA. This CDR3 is CASSLGRSSATQETQYF. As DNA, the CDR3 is TGTGCCAGCAGCTTAGGTCGGAGTAGCGCTACCCAAGAGACCCAGTACTTC. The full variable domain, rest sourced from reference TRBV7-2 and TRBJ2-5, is GAGVSQSPSNKVTEKGKDVELRCDPISGHTALYWYRQSLGQGLEFLIYFQGNSAPDKSGLPSDRFSAERTGGSVSTLTIQRTQQEDSAVYLCASSLGRSSATQETQYFGPGTRLLVL.

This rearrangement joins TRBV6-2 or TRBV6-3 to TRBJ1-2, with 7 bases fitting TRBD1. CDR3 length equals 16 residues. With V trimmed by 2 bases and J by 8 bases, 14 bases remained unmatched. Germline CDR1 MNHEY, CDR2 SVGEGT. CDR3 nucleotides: TGTGCCAGCAGTTACCCGGGACAGCGGTCACCAAGGGGCTACACCTTC. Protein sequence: CASSYPGQRSPRGYTF.

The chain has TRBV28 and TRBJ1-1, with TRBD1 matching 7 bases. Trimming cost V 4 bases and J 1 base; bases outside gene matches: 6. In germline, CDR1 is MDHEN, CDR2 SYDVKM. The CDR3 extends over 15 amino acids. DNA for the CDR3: TGTGCCAGCAGTTCCGCCGGACAGGAGAACACTGAAGCTTTCTTT. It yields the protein CASSSAGQENTEAFF.

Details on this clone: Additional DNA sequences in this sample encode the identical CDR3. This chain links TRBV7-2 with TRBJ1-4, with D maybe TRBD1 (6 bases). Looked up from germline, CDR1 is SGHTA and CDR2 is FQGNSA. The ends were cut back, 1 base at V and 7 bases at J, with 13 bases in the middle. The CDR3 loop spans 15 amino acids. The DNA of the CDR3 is TGTGCCAGCAGCTTAGTAGGGGGAAGAGGTGAAAAACTGTTTTTT. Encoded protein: CASSLVGGRGEKLFF.

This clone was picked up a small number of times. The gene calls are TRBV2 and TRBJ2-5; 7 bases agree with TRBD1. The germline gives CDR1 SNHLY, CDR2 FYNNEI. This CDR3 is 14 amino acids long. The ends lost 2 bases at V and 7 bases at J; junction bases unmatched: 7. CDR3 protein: CASSERGREATQYF. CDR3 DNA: TGTGCCAGCAGTGAAAGGGGGCGCGAGGCGACCCAGTACTTC.

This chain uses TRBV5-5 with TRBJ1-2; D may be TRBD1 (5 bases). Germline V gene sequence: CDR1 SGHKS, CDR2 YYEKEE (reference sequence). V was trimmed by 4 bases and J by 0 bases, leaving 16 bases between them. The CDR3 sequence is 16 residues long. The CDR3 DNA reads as TGTGCCAGCAGCCCTCGGGAGGGGCTCGCTAACTATGGCTACACCTTC. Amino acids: CASSPREGLANYGYTF. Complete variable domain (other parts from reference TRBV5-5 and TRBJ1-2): DAGVTQSPTHLIKTRGQQVTLRCSPISGHKSVSWYQQVLGQGPQFIFQYYEKEERGRGNFPDRFSARQFPNYSSELNVNALLLGDSALYLCASSPREGLANYGYTFGSGTRLTVV.

As DNA, the CDR3 is TGTGCCAGCAGCGCCAGGGGAGGGGGAGGGCCTAGAGATACGCAGTATTTT. It translates to CASSARGGGGPRDTQYF. This rearrangement joins TRBV11-2 to TRBJ2-3; TRBD2 is a possible D gene (7 bases). The ends were cut back, 5 bases at V and 5 bases at J, with 23 bases in the middle. Germline CDR1 is SGHAT and CDR2 is FQNNGV. CDR3 size: 17 residues.

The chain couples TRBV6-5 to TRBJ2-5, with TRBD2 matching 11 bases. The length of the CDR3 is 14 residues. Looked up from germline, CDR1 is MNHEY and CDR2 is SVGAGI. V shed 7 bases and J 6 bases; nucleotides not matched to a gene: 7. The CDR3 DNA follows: TGTGCCAGCATGTCACTAGCGGGGGTGAAGACCCAGTACTTC. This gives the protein CASMSLAGVKTQYF.

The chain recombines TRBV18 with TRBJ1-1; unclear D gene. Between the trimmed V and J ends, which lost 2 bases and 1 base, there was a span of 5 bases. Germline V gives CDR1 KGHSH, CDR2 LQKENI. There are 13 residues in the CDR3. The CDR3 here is CASSPGPNTEAFF. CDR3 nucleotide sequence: TGTGCCAGCTCACCAGGGCCGAACACTGAAGCTTTCTTT.

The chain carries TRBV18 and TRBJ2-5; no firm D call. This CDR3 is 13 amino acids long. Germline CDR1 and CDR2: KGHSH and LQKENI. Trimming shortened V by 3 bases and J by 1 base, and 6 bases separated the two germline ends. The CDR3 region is CASSPQIQETQYF. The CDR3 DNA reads TGTGCCAGCTCACCGCAGATCCAAGAGACCCAGTACTTC.

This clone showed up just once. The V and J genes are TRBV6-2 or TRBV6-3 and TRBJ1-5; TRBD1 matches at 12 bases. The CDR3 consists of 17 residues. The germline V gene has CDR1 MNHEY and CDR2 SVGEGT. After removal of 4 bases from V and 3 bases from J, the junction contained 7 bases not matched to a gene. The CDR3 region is CASSLPWDRGPNQPQHF. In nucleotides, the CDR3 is TGTGCCAGCAGTTTACCATGGGACAGGGGGCCCAATCAGCCCCAGCATTTT.

This CDR3 is CASSSRGTDTQYF. The CDR3 DNA follows: TGTGCCAGCAGCTCCCGGGGCACAGATACGCAGTATTTT. The rearrangement joins TRBV7-2 to TRBJ2-3, with unresolved D. Germline V gives CDR1 SGHTA, CDR2 FQGNSA. V lost 4 bases, J lost 1 base, and 6 bases lay in between. This CDR3 contains 13 residues.

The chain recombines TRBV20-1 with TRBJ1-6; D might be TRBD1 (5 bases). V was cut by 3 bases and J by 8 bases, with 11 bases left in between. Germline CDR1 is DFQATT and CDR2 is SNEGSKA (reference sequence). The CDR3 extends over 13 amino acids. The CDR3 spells CSASWQGYSPLHF. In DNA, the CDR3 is TGCAGTGCTAGTTGGCAGGGATATTCACCCCTCCACTTT.